These T cell receptor beta chains were read from a single sample in a study of cytomegalovirus exposure and HLA in healthy donors. Method: immunoSEQ multiplex PCR; TCRdb's copy keeps in-frame clones and lacks some. The table includes 130,000 or so clones, more than 75% detected once. Sequenced input: PBMCs. These receptor sequences come from a man aged 18 to 30 in good health and CMV-seropositive. The CDR3 runs from the conserved cysteine through the conserved F or W. The D gene is left open where the match is weak. Size is omitted from some rows. Given values are once, few, many or a class for expanded clones.

DNA: TGCGCCAGCAGCCAGTCACTTTTTACAGGGTGCGAGCAGTACTTC
CDR3: CASSQSLFTGCEQYF
size: -
J: TRBJ2-7
V: TRBV4-1
D: -

DNA: TGTGCCAGCAGTTCCCTAGACAGGGAGGACACTGAAGCTTTCTTT
CDR3: CASSSLDREDTEAFF
size: -
J: TRBJ1-1
V: TRBV6-9
D: TRBD1

DNA: TGTGCCAGCAGTTACGGCAGGCCTAATGAAAAACTGTTTTTT
CDR3: CASSYGRPNEKLFF
size: -
J: TRBJ1-4
V: TRBV6-6
D: -

DNA: TGTGCCAGCAGCTCGAGGAACCTCCGGGACAGCCAGGACACTGAAGCTTTCTTT
CDR3: CASSSRNLRDSQDTEAFF
size: few
J: TRBJ1-1
V: TRBV5-5
D: TRBD1

DNA: TGTGCTAGCAGCTTCGCTAGCGCGGAAACCCAGTACTTC
CDR3: CASSFASAETQYF
size: -
J: TRBJ2-5
V: TRBV7-7
D: -

DNA: TGTGCCAGTAGTACCAGAAATTCACCCCTCCACTTT
CDR3: CASSTRNSPLHF
size: -
J: TRBJ1-6
V: TRBV19
D: -

DNA: TGTGCCAGCAGCTTCCGAAGCGGGACCTACAATGAGCAGTTCTTC
CDR3: CASSFRSGTYNEQFF
size: -
J: TRBJ2-1
V: TRBV5-4
D: TRBD2

DNA: TGTGCCTGGAGGGGTGGAGGGTACAATGAGCAGTTCTTC
CDR3: CAWRGGGYNEQFF
size: -
J: TRBJ2-1
V: TRBV30
D: -

DNA: TGTGCCAGCAGTTCAGGGGGTAGCGGCTCCTACGAGCAGTACTTC
CDR3: CASSSGGSGSYEQYF
size: -
J: TRBJ2-7
V: TRBV28
D: -

DNA: TGTGCCAGCAGTCGGGCGGGTGCGACGAGGGAGCAGTACTTC
CDR3: CASSRAGATREQYF
size: -
J: TRBJ2-7
V: TRBV6-5
D: -

DNA: TGTGCCATCAGTGAGTCCGGGGGGCCGAACACTGAAGCTTTCTTT
CDR3: CAISESGGPNTEAFF
size: -
J: TRBJ1-1
V: TRBV10-3
D: -

DNA: TGTGCCAGCAACCCGGGGGGAGGCAATCAGCCCCAGCATTTT
CDR3: CASNPGGGNQPQHF
size: -
J: TRBJ1-5
V: TRBV28
D: -

DNA: TGCGCCAGCAGCGGGACTAGCGGGTACCAGCGGGATACGCAGTATTTT
CDR3: CASSGTSGYQRDTQYF
size: -
J: TRBJ2-3
V: TRBV5-1
D: TRBD2

DNA: TGTGCCAGCAGTGACCTGGTGGGGGCAATTGGCTACACCTTC
CDR3: CASSDLVGAIGYTF
size: -
J: TRBJ1-2
V: TRBV27
D: -

DNA: TGTGCCAGCAGCTTCTCGGCGGGAAGCACAGATACGCAGTATTTT
CDR3: CASSFSAGSTDTQYF
size: -
J: TRBJ2-3
V: TRBV5-4
D: -

DNA: TGTGCCAGCAGCTTGGACGAGCAAGAGACCCAGTACTTC
CDR3: CASSLDEQETQYF
size: -
J: TRBJ2-5
V: TRBV5-8
D: -

DNA: TGCGCCAGCAGCTTGGAAACCGGGAGGTCCTATGGCTACACCTTC
CDR3: CASSLETGRSYGYTF
size: once
J: TRBJ1-2
V: TRBV5-1
D: -

DNA: TGTGCCAGCTCTAGAGGGGACAGGGGGCTCAATGAGCAGTTCTTC
CDR3: CASSRGDRGLNEQFF
size: -
J: TRBJ2-1
V: TRBV6-5
D: TRBD1

DNA: TGTGCCAGCAGCCAAGATTTGCTTAGAGGGTGGAACACCGGGGAGCTGTTTTTT
CDR3: CASSQDLLRGWNTGELFF
size: -
J: TRBJ2-2
V: TRBV14
D: -

DNA: TGTGCCAGCTCACGGGGTCCGGGGGTGGCTGGAAATGAGCAGTTCTTC
CDR3: CASSRGPGVAGNEQFF
size: once
J: TRBJ2-1
V: TRBV18
D: -

DNA: TGCGCCAGCAGCCAAGGAGAGGACAGGTCCTACGAGCAGTACTTC
CDR3: CASSQGEDRSYEQYF
size: -
J: TRBJ2-7
V: TRBV4-1
D: TRBD1

DNA: TGTGCCAGCAGCCAAGATCAGTCAGGGAACTGGGGCACTGAAGCTTTCTTT
CDR3: CASSQDQSGNWGTEAFF
size: -
J: TRBJ1-1
V: TRBV4-2
D: -

DNA: TGCGCCAGCAGCCAAGATAGCCAGAGGACAGGGGTTGAGGAGACCCAGTACTTC
CDR3: CASSQDSQRTGVEETQYF
size: -
J: TRBJ2-5
V: TRBV4-1
D: TRBD1

DNA: TGTGCCAGCAGCAGCCGGGACAGGGGGTCCTACAATGAGCAGTTCTTC
CDR3: CASSSRDRGSYNEQFF
size: -
J: TRBJ2-1
V: TRBV7-9
D: TRBD1

DNA: TGTGCCAGCAGCTTAGCTTGGACTAGTAAAGAGACCCAGTACTTC
CDR3: CASSLAWTSKETQYF
size: -
J: TRBJ2-5
V: TRBV7-2
D: TRBD2

DNA: TGTGCCAGCAGTTCTTGGACTAGCGGGAAAGCAGAAAATGAGCAGTTCTTC
CDR3: CASSSWTSGKAENEQFF
size: -
J: TRBJ2-1
V: TRBV28
D: TRBD2

DNA: TGTGCCTGGAGGAGAGACAGGGAACGGGGCTATGGCTACACCTTC
CDR3: CAWRRDRERGYGYTF
size: -
J: TRBJ1-2
V: TRBV30
D: TRBD1

DNA: TGCGCCAGCAGCTTGGCGGGGACTAGCGGCCGAAAGAGCTACGAGCAGTACTTC
CDR3: CASSLAGTSGRKSYEQYF
size: -
J: TRBJ2-7
V: TRBV5-1
D: TRBD2

DNA: TGCAGCGTTTTACTAGCGAGATACAATGAGCAGTTCTTC
CDR3: CSVLLARYNEQFF
size: -
J: TRBJ2-1
V: TRBV29-1
D: TRBD2

DNA: TGTGCCAGCAGCATCAAAGGACAGGGGGACTATGGCTACACCTTC
CDR3: CASSIKGQGDYGYTF
size: few
J: TRBJ1-2
V: TRBV21-1
D: -

DNA: TGTGCCTGGAGTGCTGGACCAGGGGCCTGGTTC
CDR3: CAWSAGPGAWF
size: -
J: TRBJ2-7
V: TRBV30
D: -

DNA: TGTGCCACCAGCAGAGATAGAGTCAGGGCCCTGGCTTTCTTT
CDR3: CATSRDRVRALAFF
size: -
J: TRBJ1-1
V: TRBV15
D: -

DNA: TGTGCCAGCAGAGACCCCCGGACCCCGAGGGACGAGCAGTACTTC
CDR3: CASRDPRTPRDEQYF
size: -
J: TRBJ2-7
V: TRBV2
D: -

DNA: TGTGCCAGCAGCTTGGTAGCTTTGGCAGGGGAGACCCAGTACTTC
CDR3: CASSLVALAGETQYF
size: -
J: TRBJ2-5
V: TRBV5-6
D: -

DNA: TGTGCCAGCAGAAAACAGGGGTCGGACAGCTCCTACGAGCAGTACTTC
CDR3: CASRKQGSDSSYEQYF
size: once
J: TRBJ2-7
V: TRBV7-9
D: TRBD1

DNA: TGTGCCAGCAGTTTACAGGGTTCTAACTATGGCTACACCTTC
CDR3: CASSLQGSNYGYTF
size: -
J: TRBJ1-2
V: TRBV27
D: -

DNA: TGCGCCAGCAGCCCGCCTGGCCGTGAGCAGTTCTTC
CDR3: CASSPPGREQFF
size: once
J: TRBJ2-1
V: TRBV4-1
D: -

DNA: TGCGCCAGCACCTCCTCGCCAGCGGGGACCTACGAGCAGTACTTC
CDR3: CASTSSPAGTYEQYF
size: -
J: TRBJ2-7
V: TRBV5-1
D: TRBD2

DNA: TGTGCCTGGAGTGTAACAGGGAATGTGATGAACACTGAAGCTTTCTTT
CDR3: CAWSVTGNVMNTEAFF
size: -
J: TRBJ1-1
V: TRBV30
D: -

DNA: TGTGCCAGCAGTTTCAGCGGGAGTGACACCGGGGAGCTGTTTTTT
CDR3: CASSFSGSDTGELFF
size: once
J: TRBJ2-2
V: TRBV28
D: TRBD2

DNA: TGCAGCGTTCGAGAGAGAAATAGCAATCAGCCCCAGCATTTT
CDR3: CSVRERNSNQPQHF
size: -
J: TRBJ1-5
V: TRBV29-1
D: -

DNA: TGTGCCAGCAGCTTAGAGGTCAGTTACAATGAGCAGTTCTTC
CDR3: CASSLEVSYNEQFF
size: -
J: TRBJ2-1
V: TRBV11-2
D: -

DNA: TGCAGCGTAGCAGGGGGCTCTGGCTACACCTTC
CDR3: CSVAGGSGYTF
size: -
J: TRBJ1-2
V: TRBV29-1
D: TRBD1

DNA: TGTGCCAGCAGCCAGGGGGAGAGCTATGGCTACACCTTC
CDR3: CASSQGESYGYTF
size: -
J: TRBJ1-2
V: TRBV6-1
D: TRBD1

DNA: TGTGCCAGTAGTCTCATGGGGGCGGTTAGATCTGGGGCCAACGTCCTGACTTTC
CDR3: CASSLMGAVRSGANVLTF
size: -
J: TRBJ2-6
V: TRBV19
D: -

DNA: TGTGCCAGCAGTGACTCTGGCAGGCTATCACCCCTCCACTTT
CDR3: CASSDSGRLSPLHF
size: -
J: TRBJ1-6
V: TRBV6-4
D: -

DNA: TGTGCCAGCAGGAATCCCTATAGCAATCAGCCCCAGCATTTT
CDR3: CASRNPYSNQPQHF
size: -
J: TRBJ1-5
V: TRBV28
D: -

DNA: TGTGCCAGCAGTTTAAGGAGGGCAACTAATGAAAAACTGTTTTTT
CDR3: CASSLRRATNEKLFF
size: few
J: TRBJ1-4
V: TRBV28
D: -

DNA: TGTGCCAGCAGCCCCAGGACAGGGAGCTATGGCTACACCTTC
CDR3: CASSPRTGSYGYTF
size: few
J: TRBJ1-2
V: TRBV7-6
D: TRBD1

DNA: TGTGCCTGGACCAGGGGCAGTGGAAACACCATATATTTT
CDR3: CAWTRGSGNTIYF
size: -
J: TRBJ1-3
V: TRBV30
D: -

DNA: TGCGCCAGCTGGAAAGCGGTCAATGAGCAGTTCTTC
CDR3: CASWKAVNEQFF
size: -
J: TRBJ2-1
V: TRBV5-1
D: -

DNA: TGTGCTAGCAGCGCAGACAGGGCAGAGACCCAGTACTTC
CDR3: CASSADRAETQYF
size: once
J: TRBJ2-5
V: TRBV7-7
D: TRBD1

DNA: TGTGCCAGCAGTTGGGACAACTCCTACGAGCAGTACTTC
CDR3: CASSWDNSYEQYF
size: -
J: TRBJ2-7
V: TRBV28
D: -

DNA: TGCGCCAGCAGCTTGTTTCGGGGGACTAATGAAAAACTGTTTTTT
CDR3: CASSLFRGTNEKLFF
size: once
J: TRBJ1-4
V: TRBV5-1
D: -

DNA: TGCGCCAGCAGCTCCGCCCGGACTAGCGGACAAGAGACCCAGTACTTC
CDR3: CASSSARTSGQETQYF
size: -
J: TRBJ2-5
V: TRBV5-1
D: TRBD2

DNA: TGTGCCAGCGCGAGGGGGTGGGGCTACGAGCAGTACTTC
CDR3: CASARGWGYEQYF
size: -
J: TRBJ2-7
V: TRBV5-6
D: -

DNA: TGTGCCTGGATTCGAGTCAGGACAGGGAAAACTAAAGCTTTCTTT
CDR3: CAWIRVRTGKTKAFF
size: -
J: TRBJ1-1
V: TRBV30
D: TRBD1

DNA: TGTGCCAGCGGCCAGGGGGCGAGGGGGCAAGAGACCCAGTACTTC
CDR3: CASGQGARGQETQYF
size: -
J: TRBJ2-5
V: TRBV2
D: TRBD1